The clone carrying this T cell receptor (beta chain) appeared many times. Its matching antigen is unknown. These data are taken from a study of breast tumors, draining lymph nodes, adjacent tissues. Study results and caveats: Most tumor T cells seemingly derive from lymph node, then expand in tumor. That most tumor T cells come from lymph nodes remained unproven.

Axillary draining lymph nodes of breast cancer patients supplied the node samples. The germline gives CDR1 MNHNY, CDR2 SVGAGI (reference sequence). Trimming removed 6 bases from V and 3 bases from J; junction bases left unmatched: 2. There are 14 residues in the CDR3. TCRdb re-called the multiplex PCR reads through MiXCR, storing one row per CDR3 protein. The table records about 100,000 distinct CDR3 sequences, 21% of them present only once. This TCR came from a female donor with breast cancer. Some clones in this sample may be carry-over from other donors' samples. The sequencing input was axillary lymph node tissue. The chain has TRBV6-6 and TRBJ1-4; TRBD1 matches at 9 bases. CDR3 nucleotide sequence: TGTGCCAGCAGCCGACAGGGGGCTAATGAAAAACTGTTTTTT. Amino acids: CASSRQGANEKLFF.